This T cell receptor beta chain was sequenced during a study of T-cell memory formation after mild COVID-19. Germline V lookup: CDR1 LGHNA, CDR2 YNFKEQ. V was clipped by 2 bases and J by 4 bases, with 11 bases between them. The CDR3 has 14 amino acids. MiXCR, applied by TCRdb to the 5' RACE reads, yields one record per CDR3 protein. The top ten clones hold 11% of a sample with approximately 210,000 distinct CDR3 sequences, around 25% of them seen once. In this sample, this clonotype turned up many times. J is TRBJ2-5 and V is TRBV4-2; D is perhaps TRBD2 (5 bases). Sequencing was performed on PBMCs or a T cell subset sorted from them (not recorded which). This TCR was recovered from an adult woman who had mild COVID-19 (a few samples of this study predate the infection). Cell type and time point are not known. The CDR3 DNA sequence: TGTGCCAGCAGCCAAACAGAGGGTGGAGAGACCCAGTACTTC. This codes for CASSQTEGGETQYF.